Listed below are T cell receptor beta chains from one sample, sequenced in a study of response to subunit inactivated influenza vaccine. TCRdb independently ran MiXCR on the RT-PCR reads; one entry per CDR3 protein. The repertoire holds under 800,000 distinct CDR3 sequences, with approximately 15% as singletons. The sequencing here drew on PBMCs from blood, taken around two weeks before vaccination. Source of these receptors: a man between 50 and 59 years old who received an inactivated influenza vaccine. CDR3s include the opening cysteine and the closing phenylalanine or tryptophan. D genes are given only for firm matches. Expanded clones get a size class; other rows say once, few or many, or leave the size out.

clone_size: few
v_call: TRBV5-1
d_call: TRBD1
j_call: TRBJ2-7
cdr3_aa: CASSFTTGAREQYF
cdr3_nt: TGCGCCAGCAGCTTTACTACAGGGGCTCGCGAGCAGTACTTC

clone_size: few
v_call: TRBV3-1
d_call: .
j_call: TRBJ2-7
cdr3_aa: CASSQDRGRLEQYF
cdr3_nt: TGTGCCAGCAGCCAAGATCGGGGTCGACTCGAGCAGTACTTC

clone_size: many
v_call: TRBV5-1
d_call: TRBD2
j_call: TRBJ2-7
cdr3_aa: CASRPTSGSYEQYF
cdr3_nt: TGCGCCAGCAGGCCGACTAGCGGGTCCTACGAGCAGTACTTC

clone_size: .
v_call: TRBV7-2
d_call: TRBD1
j_call: TRBJ2-3
cdr3_aa: CASSTDRGQTDTQYF
cdr3_nt: TGTGCCAGCAGCACCGACAGGGGGCAAACAGATACGCAGTATTTT

clone_size: few
v_call: TRBV7-9
d_call: .
j_call: TRBJ2-3
cdr3_aa: CASGPPQDTQYF
cdr3_nt: TGTGCCAGCGGGCCCCCTCAAGATACGCAGTATTTT

clone_size: .
v_call: TRBV18
d_call: .
j_call: TRBJ2-2
cdr3_aa: CASSPRPLNTGELFF
cdr3_nt: TGTGCCAGCTCTCCACGCCCCCTGAACACCGGGGAGCTGTTTTTT

clone_size: many
v_call: TRBV7-9
d_call: .
j_call: TRBJ1-6
cdr3_aa: CASSLADNSPLHF
cdr3_nt: TGTGCCAGCAGCTTGGCGGATAATTCACCCCTCCACTTT

clone_size: few
v_call: TRBV6-2/TRBV6-3
d_call: .
j_call: TRBJ1-2
cdr3_aa: CASSQGPYGYTF
cdr3_nt: TGTGCCAGCAGCCAGGGACCTTATGGCTACACCTTC

clone_size: few
v_call: TRBV9
d_call: TRBD2
j_call: TRBJ2-3
cdr3_aa: CASSTSGVGTDTQYF
cdr3_nt: TGTGCCAGCAGCACTAGCGGAGTGGGCACAGATACGCAGTATTTT

clone_size: .
v_call: TRBV29-1
d_call: .
j_call: TRBJ2-7
cdr3_aa: CSVEDVWRSEQYF
cdr3_nt: TGCAGCGTTGAAGATGTATGGAGAAGCGAGCAGTACTTC

clone_size: few
v_call: TRBV12-3/TRBV12-4
d_call: .
j_call: TRBJ1-5
cdr3_aa: CASSFSGARNQPQHF
cdr3_nt: TGTGCCAGCAGTTTTTCGGGGGCGCGAAATCAGCCCCAGCATTTT

clone_size: many
v_call: TRBV9
d_call: TRBD1
j_call: TRBJ2-5
cdr3_aa: CASSIGTGFGETQYF
cdr3_nt: TGTGCCAGCAGCATCGGGACAGGGTTTGGGGAGACCCAGTACTTC

clone_size: few
v_call: TRBV21-1
d_call: .
j_call: TRBJ2-3
cdr3_aa: CASSRRQGATDTQYF
cdr3_nt: TGTGCCAGCAGCAGGAGACAGGGGGCCACAGATACGCAGTATTTT

clone_size: .
v_call: TRBV6-5
d_call: TRBD1
j_call: TRBJ1-2
cdr3_aa: CASSYSGTGPTGGYTF
cdr3_nt: TGTGCCAGCAGTTACTCGGGGACAGGGCCGACGGGTGGCTACACCTTC

clone_size: few
v_call: TRBV28
d_call: .
j_call: TRBJ2-3
cdr3_aa: CASSLFYRHPSTDTQYF
cdr3_nt: TGTGCCAGCAGTTTATTTTATCGCCACCCTAGCACAGATACGCAGTATTTT

clone_size: few
v_call: TRBV20-1
d_call: .
j_call: TRBJ2-1
cdr3_aa: CSAGGLGYNEQFF
cdr3_nt: TGCAGTGCTGGGGGTCTTGGCTACAATGAGCAGTTCTTC

clone_size: .
v_call: TRBV5-8
d_call: TRBD1
j_call: TRBJ2-2
cdr3_aa: CASTPQGAIGELFF
cdr3_nt: TGTGCCAGCACCCCACAGGGGGCTATCGGGGAGCTGTTTTTT

clone_size: .
v_call: TRBV12-3/TRBV12-4
d_call: .
j_call: TRBJ1-6
cdr3_aa: CASRTGISSPLHF
cdr3_nt: TGTGCCAGTAGGACCGGTATTAGTTCACCCCTCCACTTT

clone_size: .
v_call: TRBV29-1
d_call: TRBD2
j_call: TRBJ2-3
cdr3_aa: CSVVSGSSTDTQYF
cdr3_nt: TGCAGCGTCGTTAGCGGGAGTAGCACAGATACGCAGTATTTT